The clone carrying this T cell receptor (beta chain) was counted a few times. The target antigen is unknown. The repertoire was sequenced with immunoSEQ multiplex PCR; TCRdb's copy has only in-frame clones and lacks some. The sample lists 5,500 to 7,500 clones; approximately 35% were seen once. This record belongs to a study of STAT3 mutations in large granular lymphocyte leukemia. The CDR3 is 16 residues long. General observations from the study: Every T-cell large granular lymphocyte leukemia patient had at least one immunodominant TCR beta clonotype.

Sequences were obtained from peripheral blood mononuclear cells. The receptor was derived from a middle-aged woman with T-cell large granular lymphocyte leukemia. Some clones in this sample may be carry-over from other donors' samples. The gene calls are TRBV1 and TRBJ1-5. TRBV1 is classified as a pseudogene. CDR3 nucleotides: TGCACCAGCAGCCAGGGGTACCTGAGGGAACGGGAGCCCCAGCATTTT. Translating it yields CTSSQGYLREREPQHF.